Presented here are 23 T cell receptor beta chains from one specimen sequenced in a study of molecular identifiers for immune sequencing clone quantification. TCRdb independently ran MiXCR on the PCR reads; one entry per CDR3 protein. Here the sample spans around 460,000 distinct CDR3 sequences, 20% to 25% being singletons. Material: naive CD8+ T cells from blood, with Jurkat cell RNA spiked in. Subset indicated: FACS-sorted CD8+CD4-CCR7+CD45RA+ naive T cells. The receptor set was obtained from a human donor in good health. Some libraries in this study had Jurkat cell RNA spiked in.

CDR3 coding DNA: TGTGCCAGCAGCGTAGGTGATGGGTTGTACGAGCAGTACTTC. This sequence encodes CASSVGDGLYEQYF. V is TRBV9 and J is TRBJ2-7; D uncertain. This CDR3 spans 14 amino acids. Trimming removed 0 bases from V and 4 bases from J, with 11 bases in between. Germline V gene lookup returns CDR1 SGDLS and CDR2 YYNGEE.

This clonotype was found a few times. In nucleotides, the CDR3 is TGTGCCAGTAGTATTCACTGGGACAGGGCTGCCACCGGGGAGCTGTTTTTT. Residues: CASSIHWDRAATGELFF. The V call is TRBV19, the J call TRBJ2-2, with TRBD1 matching over 9 bases. CDR1 LNHDA and CDR2 SQIVND come from the germline V gene (reference sequence). This CDR3 is built from 17 residues. V shed 3 bases, J shed 4 bases, and the junction held 9 bases outside the gene matches.

In its sample, this clonotype was seen many times. The chain couples TRBV27 to TRBJ2-7, with D maybe TRBD2 (6 bases). The germline CDR1 and CDR2 sequences are MNHEY and SMNVEV (reference sequence). There are 12 residues in the CDR3. Trimming took off 11 bases at V and 6 bases at J, with 17 bases between the two ends. CDR3 coding DNA: TGTGCCGCAGGGACGGGAGTGGTCGAGCAGTACTTC. It yields the protein CAAGTGVVEQYF.

The gene calls are TRBV12-3 or TRBV12-4 and TRBJ2-7; D is possibly TRBD2 (6 bases). The CDR3 runs to 14 residues. V was cut by 3 bases and J by 3 bases, with 12 bases left in between. The CDR3, as DNA: TGTGCCAGCAGTTTCGGGGGATTGGACTACGAGCAGTACTTC. Amino acid sequence: CASSFGGLDYEQYF.

The count of this clonotype is one. The rearrangement joins TRBV2 to TRBJ2-5, with 7 bases lining up with TRBD2. The V and J ends lost 3 bases and 2 bases, in that order; junction bases with no gene match: 9. The germline gives CDR1 SNHLY, CDR2 FYNNEI. The CDR3 consists of 16 residues. CDR3 loop: CASSDRPAGNQETQYF. CDR3 bases: TGTGCCAGCAGTGATAGGCCAGCGGGGAATCAAGAGACCCAGTACTTC.

This clonotype was observed many times. The chain couples TRBV28 to TRBJ2-6; D is ambiguous. Trimming removed 5 bases at V and 1 base at J, with 15 bases between. The length of the CDR3 is 17 residues. Germline-derived CDR1 and CDR2 are MDHEN and SYDVKM. The CDR3 sequence: CASSKPTQRSGANVLTF. The CDR3 DNA reads TGTGCCAGCAGTAAACCGACGCAAAGGTCTGGGGCCAACGTCCTGACTTTC.

This clonotype was seen more than once but under ten times. The chain uses TRBV12-3 or TRBV12-4 and TRBJ2-1; D gene ambiguous. The CDR3 covers 10 residues. The germline V and J ends were trimmed by 2 bases and 9 bases, with 2 bases remaining between them. As DNA, the CDR3 is TGTGCCAGCAGTTTAAGTGAGCAGTTCTTC. Protein product: CASSLSEQFF.

In its sample, this clonotype was seen many times. For the CDR3, the DNA is TGTGCCAGCAGCCTCGCGACTGACCAGCAGTACTTC. This sequence encodes CASSLATDQQYF. The chain recombines TRBV7-6 with TRBJ2-7; D unresolved. V lost 5 bases and J lost 8, with 13 bases in between. The CDR3 covers 12 residues. CDR1 is SGHVS, CDR2 FNYEAQ, per germline.

This clonotype showed up many times. The V and J genes are TRBV6-1 and TRBJ1-1; D is undetermined. Trimming cost V 3 bases and J 11 bases, with 13 bases left between them. The CDR3 is made up of 12 amino acids. CDR1 and CDR2 (germline): MNHNS, SASEGT. In nucleotides, the CDR3 is TGTGCCAGCAGTGATTCGAGCCCGGTGGCTTTCTTT. Translated: CASSDSSPVAFF.

About this clonotype: This may be a read error: a much more frequent sequence differs by one nucleotide. The chain links TRBV29-1 to TRBJ1-4, with 7 bases identical to TRBD1. With 1 base clipped from V and 6 bases from J, the junction kept 8 bases outside the gene matches. The CDR3 sequence is 15 residues long. Germline-derived CDR1 and CDR2 are SQVTM and ANQGSEA. This chain's CDR3 is CSVEVVTGVYEKLFF. The CDR3 coding sequence is TGCAGCGTTGAAGTGGTAACAGGGGTGTATGAAAAACTGTTTTTT.

This clonotype appeared a few times. The chain joins TRBV7-9 to TRBJ2-2; TRBD2 aligns across 8 bases. There are 16 residues in the CDR3. V was clipped by 5 bases and J by 5 bases; unmatched bases: 10. Germline lookup yields CDR1 SEHNR and CDR2 FQNEAQ (reference sequence). The CDR3: CASSPSSGGGTGELFF. The CDR3 bases are TGTGCCAGCAGCCCATCTAGCGGCGGGGGGACCGGGGAGCTGTTTTTT.

The sample holds many counts of this clonotype. The chain links TRBV12-3 or TRBV12-4 to TRBJ1-2; D is uncertain. The V end lost 3 bases, the J end lost 2 bases, and 7 bases lay between the germline ends. The length of the CDR3 is 13 residues. CDR3 in amino acids: CASSFGQNYGYTF. The CDR3 DNA sequence: TGTGCCAGCAGTTTCGGCCAGAACTATGGCTACACCTTC.

The sample holds many counts of this clonotype. The chain carries TRBV5-4 and TRBJ1-1; weak D call: TRBD1 (5 bases). Germline V CDR1 and CDR2: SGHNT, YYREEE (reference sequence). V gave up 3 bases and J gave up 0 bases, with 6 bases separating them. The CDR3 extends over 13 amino acids. Here the CDR3 DNA reads TGTGCCAGCAGCTGGGGACTGAACACTGAAGCTTTCTTT. As protein: CASSWGLNTEAFF.

V and J are TRBV27 and TRBJ2-7, with TRBD2 matching over 8 bases. The CDR3 extends over 13 amino acids. J was trimmed by 3 bases and V by 7 bases; bases with no gene match: 5. CDR1 and CDR2 (germline): MNHEY, SMNVEV (reference sequence). The CDR3 DNA sequence: TGTGCCAGCAAGACGGGGGGGTTCTACGAGCAGTACTTC. Amino acid sequence: CASKTGGFYEQYF.

This rearrangement joins TRBV19 to TRBJ1-2; D not certain. This CDR3 region has 13 residues. V was cut by 6 bases and J by 8 bases, with 16 bases left in between. Germline loops: CDR1 LNHDA, CDR2 SQIVND (reference sequence). In DNA, the CDR3 is TGTGCCAGTAGGCCGGAGGAGGGATCCGGCTACACCTTC. Encoded protein: CASRPEEGSGYTF.

Worth noting for this clonotype: Germline is not matched at one junction end, which may reflect a read error. The J gene is TRBJ2-4, the V gene TRBV9; weak D call: TRBD1 (6 bases). The CDR3 runs 15 residues. Germline CDR1 reads SGDLS; CDR2 reads YYNGEE. The CDR3 region has the DNA TGTGCCAGCAGCGATGACCTGGGGGCCAAAAACATTCAGCACTTC. It is translated as CASSDDLGAKNIQHF.

This rearrangement joins TRBV5-4 to TRBJ2-7; 8 nucleotides align to TRBD1. Germline CDR1 reads SGHNT; CDR2 reads YYREEE (reference sequence). J was trimmed by 2 bases and V by 2 bases; bases with no gene match: 3. There are 14 residues in the CDR3. CDR3 protein: CASSFQQGAYEQYF. CDR3 DNA sequence: TGTGCCAGCAGCTTTCAACAGGGGGCCTACGAGCAGTACTTC.

Remarks on this clonotype: A much larger clone is a single base away; this may be a read error. The chain joins TRBV29-1 to TRBJ2-7, with D perhaps matching TRBD2 (6 bases). Trimming cost V 7 bases and J 0 bases, with 13 bases left between them. Germline CDR1 is SQVTM and CDR2 is ANQGSEA. The CDR3 has 13 residues. The CDR3: CSAEDGSSYEQYF. CDR3 bases: TGCAGCGCAGAGGACGGGAGCTCCTACGAGCAGTACTTC.

V and J are TRBV12-3 or TRBV12-4 and TRBJ2-5; D may be TRBD1 (6 bases). Trimming took 2 bases from V and 4 from J, leaving 14 bases between them. The CDR3 contains 15 residues. The CDR3 reads CASSLYGQPRETQYF. CDR3 nucleotides: TGTGCCAGCAGTTTATACGGACAGCCTCGAGAGACCCAGTACTTC.

This rearrangement joins TRBV28 to TRBJ2-1; D unclear. The V end lost 3 bases, the J end lost 3 bases, and 9 bases lay between the germline ends. The CDR3 spans 14 residues. CDR1 and CDR2 from the germline V gene are MDHEN and SYDVKM. This CDR3 is CASSFRTFYNEQFF. Here the CDR3 DNA reads TGTGCCAGCAGTTTCCGGACCTTCTACAATGAGCAGTTCTTC.

The CDR3 sequence: CATSGGRPSGDTQYF. DNA for the CDR3: TGTGCCACCAGCGGGGGGCGTCCGAGTGGAGATACGCAGTATTTT. The gene calls are TRBV15 and TRBJ2-3, with D tentatively TRBD1 or TRBD2 (6 bases each). V lost 5 bases, J lost 5 bases, and 17 bases lay in between. CDR3 length: 15 amino acids. Germline CDR1 and CDR2: LNHNV and YYDKDF (reference sequence).

In this sample, this clonotype turned up once. Possible read error: a much larger clone is one base away. The chain uses TRBV19 and TRBJ2-3, with D tentatively TRBD2 (5 bases). Germline V gene lookup returns CDR1 LNHDA and CDR2 SQIVND (reference sequence). The CDR3 has 15 residues. The DNA of the CDR3 is TGTGCCAGTACCCCCGCCGCGACTACCACAGATCCGCAGTATTTT. Its protein is CASTPAATTTDPQYF.

This clonotype was seen a few times. V gene TRBV4-3 combines with J gene TRBJ2-5; D is perhaps TRBD2 (6 bases). V lost 0 bases and J lost 1, with 9 bases in between. The CDR3 spans 15 residues. Germline V gene data show CDR1 as LGHNA and CDR2 as YSLEER. DNA of the CDR3: TGCGCCAGCAGCCAAGATTGGGGACTCCAAGAGACCCAGTACTTC. It yields the protein CASSQDWGLQETQYF.